The rows below give T cell receptor beta chains drawn from one sample of a study of technical replicates of blood from a handful of donors. Generated by immunoSEQ multiplex PCR, the TCRdb table keeps only in-frame clones and is missing some. This sample has around 76,000 clones; about 90% occur once, and the top ten carry roughly 0.3%. Sequencing was performed on T cells isolated from PBMCs. These receptors were obtained from a human donor in good health. CDR3s include the opening cysteine and the closing phenylalanine or tryptophan. The D gene is left open where the match is weak. For some rows the clone size is stated as once, few or many, or as a class when expanded; others skip it.

TRBJ2-1 . TRBV7-2 TRBD2 TGTGCCAGCAGCTCCCTAGCGGGAGGGAATTCCTACAATGAGCAGTTCTTC CASSSLAGGNSYNEQFF
TRBJ2-2 . TRBV11-2 . TGTGCCGCTGCGGAGGTGTTCACCGGGGAGCTGTTTTTT CAAAEVFTGELFF
TRBJ1-2 . TRBV19 TRBD1 TGTGCCAGTAGTATAGATGTCAGGGGGCTTGGGTATGGCTACACCTTC CASSIDVRGLGYGYTF
TRBJ2-7 . TRBV12-5 TRBD1 TGTGCTAGTGGTTTAGGGACAGGTGAGCAGTACTTC CASGLGTGEQYF
TRBJ2-7 once TRBV6-4 TRBD1 TGTGCCAGCTGCCGGGACAGGGCTGCAAACGAGCAGTACTTC CASCRDRAANEQYF
TRBJ1-2 once TRBV7-2 . TGTGCCAGCAGCTTGGGCACAGGAGGCTACACCTTC CASSLGTGGYTF
TRBJ1-1 . TRBV4-1 TRBD1 TGCGCCAGCCACAGGGGTGGTGAAGCTTTCTTT CASHRGGEAFF
TRBJ2-5 . TRBV4-1 . TGCGCCAGCAGCCAAGTCTTGAGAGAGACCCAGTACTTC CASSQVLRETQYF
TRBJ2-7 . TRBV6-5 TRBD2 TGTGCCAGCAGTCCCGGGACGGGGAGGGACGAGCAGTACTTC CASSPGTGRDEQYF
TRBJ2-2 . TRBV7-7 TRBD2 TGTGCCAGCAGCAGTCGTAGCGGGAGGGACACCGGGGAGCTGTTTTTT CASSSRSGRDTGELFF
TRBJ2-5 . TRBV9 TRBD1 TGTGCCAGCAGCGCCGGGACAGGGGGAATAGAGACCCAGTACTTC CASSAGTGGIETQYF
TRBJ2-2 . TRBV29-1 . TGCAGCGGCGGGCCAGCGGCGGCCACCGGGGAGCTGTTTTTT CSGGPAAATGELFF
TRBJ1-5 . TRBV4-1 . TGCGCCAGCAGCCAAGATCCCGCAACAGTCCAGCCCCAGCATTTT CASSQDPATVQPQHF
TRBJ2-2 . TRBV6-6 TRBD2 TGTGCCAGTGGACTAGCGGGGATCGGGGAGCTGTTTTTT CASGLAGIGELFF
TRBJ2-5 . TRBV6-5 TRBD1 TGTGCCAGCAGTTACCGGACAGGTTTTGAGACCCAGTACTTC CASSYRTGFETQYF
TRBJ1-2 . TRBV4-1 TRBD1 TGCGCCAGCAGCCAAGCCCAAACGACAGGGGACTATGGCTACACCTTC CASSQAQTTGDYGYTF
TRBJ2-5 once TRBV7-9 . TGTGCCAGCAGCTTAGCGGGGGGGCCAGAGACCCAGTACTTC CASSLAGGPETQYF
TRBJ1-3 . TRBV7-9 . TGTGCCAGCACCCCCTTCGGTGGCGGGAGCAAAAACACCATATATTTT CASTPFGGGSKNTIYF
TRBJ1-2 . TRBV9 TRBD1 TGTGCCAGCAGCGTAGATTCAGGGGGGCGGTCCTATGGCTACACCTTC CASSVDSGGRSYGYTF
TRBJ2-5 . TRBV25-1 TRBD2 TGTGCCAGCAGTGAATCAGCGGGGGGGCTGCGGACCCAGTACTTC CASSESAGGLRTQYF
TRBJ2-1 . TRBV11-2 TRBD2 TGTGCCAGCAGACTACTAGCGGGAGGCTACAATGAGCAGTTCTTC CASRLLAGGYNEQFF
TRBJ2-1 . TRBV18 TRBD2 TGTGCCAGCTCCCTGGGGGCTAGCGGGATTGGTGAGCAGTTCTTC CASSLGASGIGEQFF
TRBJ2-3 . TRBV13 TRBD2 TGTGCCAGCAGCCCCCTCGGGGGGTGGATGGCTACAGATACGCAGTATTTT CASSPLGGWMATDTQYF
TRBJ2-1 . TRBV6-5 TRBD2 TGTGCCAGCAGTTACGGTAGCGGGAAGAATGAGCAGTTCTTC CASSYGSGKNEQFF
TRBJ2-3 . TRBV28 . TGTGCCAGCAGTTTATGGACCGGGAGCACAGATACGCAGTATTTT CASSLWTGSTDTQYF
TRBJ2-7 . TRBV27 . TGTGCCAGCAGCCTGTCGGGGGCCTACGAGCAGTACTTC CASSLSGAYEQYF
TRBJ1-3 . TRBV6-1 . TGTGCCAGCAGTGAAGCCGCCGCAGGGTTTGGAAACACCATATATTTT CASSEAAAGFGNTIYF
TRBJ2-1 . TRBV20-1 TRBD2 TGCAGTGCGGGAGGGGAGCAGTTCTTC CSAGGEQFF
TRBJ1-6 . TRBV5-4 TRBD1 TGTGCCAGCAGCCCAGACAGGGATTCACCCCTCCACTTT CASSPDRDSPLHF
TRBJ1-1 . TRBV18 TRBD1 TGTGCCAGCTCACGGGACAGGAGGAACACTGAAGCTTTCTTT CASSRDRRNTEAFF
TRBJ2-7 . TRBV30 TRBD1 TGTGCCTGGGCCCTGGGACAGGGCTCCTACGAGCAGTACTTC CAWALGQGSYEQYF
TRBJ1-2 . TRBV6-6 . TGTGCCAGCTATGGGGCAGACTATGGCTACACCTTC CASYGADYGYTF
TRBJ2-3 . TRBV9 . TGTGCCAGCAGCGTGTCAGGGGTTACCACAGATACGCAGTATTTT CASSVSGVTTDTQYF
TRBJ2-1 . TRBV12-5 TRBD2 TGTGCTAGTGGTTTGGTAGTGATAGCGGGGGAATCCTACAATGAGCAGTTCTTC CASGLVVIAGESYNEQFF
TRBJ2-5 . TRBV6-1 . TGTGCCAGCCTGGACACCTACCAAGAGACCCAGTACTTC CASLDTYQETQYF
TRBJ2-3 . TRBV5-1 TRBD2 TGCGCCAGCAGCTTGGTCTCCGGGGGGGAGGGAGATACGCAGTATTTT CASSLVSGGEGDTQYF
TRBJ2-7 . TRBV7-2 . TGTGCCAGCAGCTTCCAGACTACCCGCGAGCAGTACTTC CASSFQTTREQYF
TRBJ2-7 . TRBV5-6 TRBD2 TGTGCCAGCAGCCCGGGGACTAGCGGGTCGAGCTCCTACGAGCAGTACTTC CASSPGTSGSSSYEQYF
TRBJ2-7 . TRBV6-4 . TGTGCCAGCAGCGCCGGGCGGGGATACGAGCAGTACTTC CASSAGRGYEQYF
TRBJ1-1 . TRBV30 . TGTGCCTGGAGTGGGAACACTTTATCCACAGGAACTGAAGCTTTCTTT CAWSGNTLSTGTEAFF
TRBJ1-1 . TRBV4-1 . TGCGCCAGCAGCCAAGATAACCTAAGGTCCAGGGATACTGAAGCTTTCTTT CASSQDNLRSRDTEAFF
TRBJ1-5 . TRBV27 . TGTGCCAGCAGTTTATCTGCAGGGGCCTATAGCAATCAGCCCCAGCATTTT CASSLSAGAYSNQPQHF
TRBJ2-2 . TRBV4-1 TRBD2 TGCGCCAGCAGCCAAGGCCTAGCGGGAGTAGCCACCGGGGAGCTGTTTTTT CASSQGLAGVATGELFF
TRBJ1-5 few TRBV5-1 TRBD1 TGCGCCAGCAGCGGGACAGGTCTCAATCAGCCCCAGCATTTT CASSGTGLNQPQHF
TRBJ1-5 . TRBV19 . TGTGCCAGTAGCCCCTTCAGGGGAAAAATATATCAGCCCCAGCATTTT CASSPFRGKIYQPQHF
TRBJ1-2 . TRBV7-6 TRBD1 TGTGCCAGCAGCTTAGAACTGATGGGACAGAAATATGGCTACACCTTC CASSLELMGQKYGYTF
TRBJ2-2 . TRBV10-2 . TGCGCCAGCCGGCTAGCTTCCGGGGAGCTGTTTTTT CASRLASGELFF
TRBJ1-2 . TRBV10-2 TRBD1 TGCGCCAGCAGTGAGTCTATGGGACAGGGAAATGGCTACACCTTC CASSESMGQGNGYTF
TRBJ1-2 . TRBV28 . TGTGCCAGCAGTTTATGGGGAGACTATGGCTACACCTTC CASSLWGDYGYTF
TRBJ2-7 . TRBV9 . TGTGCCAGCAGCGAGGGGGGACAGCGTACCTACGAGCAGTACTTC CASSEGGQRTYEQYF
TRBJ1-4 . TRBV5-1 TRBD1 TGCGCCAGCAGCCACAGGGGGCTAGAGGAAAAACTGTTTTTT CASSHRGLEEKLFF
TRBJ2-3 . TRBV5-8 . TGTGCCAGCAGCTTGGGCGTCTTAGCGAGTAGCACAGATACGCAGTATTTT CASSLGVLASSTDTQYF
TRBJ2-1 . TRBV5-1 . TGCGCCAGCAGCTTGGTACCCAGCAATGAGCAGTTCTTC CASSLVPSNEQFF